These T cell receptor beta chains were read from a single sample in a study of cytomegalovirus exposure and HLA in healthy donors. Assay: immunoSEQ multiplex PCR; the TCRdb copy retains only in-frame clones and omits some. The table includes 150,000 to 200,000 clones, 75% to 85% detected once. Sequenced: PBMCs. Receptor source: a woman in her 50s in good health and CMV-seronegative. Each CDR3 is given with its conserved first and last residue. The D gene is left open where the match is weak. Size is stated for part of the rows, as once, few or many counts, or as a class when the clone is expanded.

d_call: TRBD1
clone_size: few
v_call: TRBV29-1
j_call: TRBJ1-1
cdr3_aa: CSGGQTLPNTEAFF
cdr3_nt: TGCAGCGGGGGACAGACCCTACCTAACACTGAAGCTTTCTTT

d_call: NA
clone_size: NA
v_call: TRBV11-2
j_call: TRBJ1-2
cdr3_aa: CASSLGPQGYGYTF
cdr3_nt: TGTGCCAGCAGCTTAGGTCCCCAGGGCTATGGCTACACCTTC

d_call: TRBD1
clone_size: NA
v_call: TRBV7-3
j_call: TRBJ2-6
cdr3_aa: CASSTLGTADSGANVLTF
cdr3_nt: TGTGCCAGCAGTACCCTGGGGACAGCCGACTCTGGGGCCAACGTCCTGACTTTC

d_call: TRBD1
clone_size: NA
v_call: TRBV2
j_call: TRBJ1-3
cdr3_aa: CASSPQRNRGSGNTIYF
cdr3_nt: TGTGCCAGCAGTCCCCAACGAAACAGGGGATCTGGAAACACCATATATTTT

d_call: NA
clone_size: NA
v_call: TRBV18
j_call: TRBJ1-4
cdr3_aa: CASSPYRETTNEKLFF
cdr3_nt: TGTGCCAGCTCACCTTACAGGGAAACAACTAATGAAAAACTGTTTTTT

d_call: NA
clone_size: NA
v_call: TRBV5-4
j_call: TRBJ2-7
cdr3_aa: CASSPGQSYEQYF
cdr3_nt: TGTGCCAGTAGCCCAGGACAGTCCTACGAGCAGTACTTC

d_call: NA
clone_size: NA
v_call: TRBV30
j_call: TRBJ1-3
cdr3_aa: CAWSGGTVSGNTIYF
cdr3_nt: TGTGCCTGGAGCGGGGGGACCGTCTCTGGAAACACCATATATTTT

d_call: NA
clone_size: NA
v_call: TRBV7-2
j_call: TRBJ1-4
cdr3_aa: CASSGAGTPRGEKLFF
cdr3_nt: TGTGCCAGCAGCGGAGCCGGGACCCCACGGGGGGAAAAACTGTTTTTT

d_call: TRBD1
clone_size: NA
v_call: TRBV5-8
j_call: TRBJ2-5
cdr3_aa: CASSWGQGAQETQYF
cdr3_nt: TGTGCCAGCAGCTGGGGGCAGGGGGCCCAAGAGACCCAGTACTTC

d_call: NA
clone_size: few
v_call: TRBV5-1
j_call: TRBJ2-2
cdr3_aa: CASSLGQITGELFF
cdr3_nt: TGCGCCAGCAGCTTGGGACAGATCACCGGGGAGCTGTTTTTT

d_call: NA
clone_size: NA
v_call: TRBV7-9
j_call: TRBJ1-5
cdr3_aa: CASSLITVGSNQPQHF
cdr3_nt: TGTGCCAGCAGCTTAATTACAGTTGGGAGCAATCAGCCCCAGCATTTT

d_call: NA
clone_size: NA
v_call: TRBV6-1
j_call: TRBJ1-1
cdr3_aa: CASMIGDTEAFF
cdr3_nt: TGTGCCAGCATGATAGGGGACACTGAAGCTTTCTTT

d_call: TRBD2
clone_size: NA
v_call: TRBV9
j_call: TRBJ2-5
cdr3_aa: CASSVGGRASGATQYF
cdr3_nt: TGTGCCAGCAGCGTAGGCGGGAGGGCCTCAGGGGCGACCCAGTACTTC

d_call: TRBD1
clone_size: NA
v_call: TRBV5-1
j_call: TRBJ1-6
cdr3_aa: CASSFRVTGNNSPLHF
cdr3_nt: TGCGCCAGCAGCTTCCGTGTGACAGGGAATAATTCACCCCTCCACTTT

d_call: TRBD1
clone_size: NA
v_call: TRBV5-1
j_call: TRBJ1-1
cdr3_aa: CASSLLTGDLEAFF
cdr3_nt: TGCGCCAGCAGCTTGTTAACAGGGGATCTTGAAGCTTTCTTT

d_call: TRBD1
clone_size: few
v_call: TRBV27
j_call: TRBJ2-4
cdr3_aa: CASSLLGTGNIQYF
cdr3_nt: TGTGCCAGCAGTTTATTGGGGACAGGTAACATTCAGTACTTC

d_call: TRBD2
clone_size: NA
v_call: TRBV27
j_call: TRBJ2-1
cdr3_aa: CASSLAGLAGVNEQFF
cdr3_nt: TGTGCCAGCAGTTTAGCTGGACTAGCGGGAGTAAATGAGCAGTTCTTC

d_call: NA
clone_size: NA
v_call: TRBV7-8
j_call: TRBJ1-4
cdr3_aa: CASSFKGLTNEKLFF
cdr3_nt: TGTGCCAGCAGCTTTAAGGGGTTAACTAATGAAAAACTGTTTTTT

d_call: TRBD2
clone_size: few
v_call: TRBV28
j_call: TRBJ2-7
cdr3_aa: CASSSSGRALGVYEQYF
cdr3_nt: TGTGCCAGCAGTTCTAGCGGGAGGGCCCTCGGGGTCTACGAGCAGTACTTC

d_call: TRBD1
clone_size: NA
v_call: TRBV4-3
j_call: TRBJ1-2
cdr3_aa: CASSQESQGANYGYTF
cdr3_nt: TGCGCCAGCAGCCAAGAATCCCAGGGGGCGAACTATGGCTACACCTTC

d_call: TRBD1
clone_size: NA
v_call: TRBV4-3
j_call: TRBJ1-1
cdr3_aa: CASSQVAKGAVKAFF
cdr3_nt: TGCGCCAGCAGCCAAGTCGCCAAGGGGGCGGTGAAAGCTTTCTTT

d_call: NA
clone_size: few
v_call: TRBV19
j_call: TRBJ1-1
cdr3_aa: CASSISPNTEAFF
cdr3_nt: TGTGCCAGTAGTATATCTCCGAACACTGAAGCTTTCTTT

d_call: TRBD1
clone_size: few
v_call: TRBV27
j_call: TRBJ1-4
cdr3_aa: CASSSITGVSLFF
cdr3_nt: TGTGCCAGCAGTTCGATCACAGGGGTTAGCCTGTTTTTT

d_call: NA
clone_size: NA
v_call: TRBV5-3
j_call: TRBJ1-4
cdr3_aa: CARSSTQYRIGVLNEKLFF
cdr3_nt: TGTGCCAGAAGCTCTACTCAATACCGAATCGGGGTCTTGAATGAAAAACTGTTTTTT

d_call: NA
clone_size: NA
v_call: TRBV30
j_call: TRBJ1-1
cdr3_aa: CAWTDTTEAFF
cdr3_nt: TGTGCCTGGACAGACACCACTGAAGCTTTCTTT

d_call: NA
clone_size: NA
v_call: TRBV7-2
j_call: TRBJ2-7
cdr3_aa: CASSLVRGGYEQYF
cdr3_nt: TGTGCCAGCAGCTTAGTACGAGGGGGCTACGAGCAGTACTTC

d_call: TRBD1
clone_size: NA
v_call: TRBV11-2
j_call: TRBJ2-7
cdr3_aa: CASSLDLGQGSYEQYF
cdr3_nt: TGTGCCAGCAGCTTAGATCTGGGACAGGGCTCCTACGAGCAGTACTTC

d_call: TRBD1
clone_size: NA
v_call: TRBV6-1
j_call: TRBJ2-7
cdr3_aa: CASRGTGSYEQYF
cdr3_nt: TGTGCCAGCAGAGGGACAGGGTCCTACGAGCAGTACTTC

d_call: TRBD1
clone_size: few
v_call: TRBV27
j_call: TRBJ1-1
cdr3_aa: CASSWGTGFLRSEAFF
cdr3_nt: TGTGCCAGCAGTTGGGGGACAGGTTTTTTGAGATCTGAAGCTTTCTTT

d_call: TRBD1
clone_size: once
v_call: TRBV10-3
j_call: TRBJ2-3
cdr3_aa: CAISDGTGARTDTQYF
cdr3_nt: TGTGCCATCAGTGATGGGACAGGGGCCCGCACAGATACGCAGTATTTT

d_call: NA
clone_size: NA
v_call: TRBV19
j_call: TRBJ1-1
cdr3_aa: CASSIAGRANTEAFF
cdr3_nt: TGTGCCAGTAGTATAGCCGGCAGGGCCAACACTGAAGCTTTCTTT

d_call: TRBD2
clone_size: NA
v_call: TRBV5-8
j_call: TRBJ2-1
cdr3_aa: CASSFPPSPFSGSRNEQFF
cdr3_nt: TGTGCCAGCAGCTTCCCACCCAGTCCCTTTAGCGGGAGTCGCAATGAGCAGTTCTTC

d_call: NA
clone_size: NA
v_call: TRBV11-2
j_call: TRBJ1-2
cdr3_aa: CASGKSGTGGYGYTF
cdr3_nt: TGTGCCAGCGGCAAATCGGGGACGGGGGGCTATGGCTACACCTTC

d_call: NA
clone_size: NA
v_call: TRBV7-2
j_call: TRBJ1-1
cdr3_aa: CASSLVFSNTEAFF
cdr3_nt: TGTGCCAGCAGCTTAGTATTTAGCAACACTGAAGCTTTCTTT

d_call: TRBD1
clone_size: NA
v_call: TRBV5-1
j_call: TRBJ1-2
cdr3_aa: CASSSRGQNYGYTF
cdr3_nt: TGCGCCAGCAGCTCCAGGGGGCAGAACTATGGCTACACCTTC

d_call: NA
clone_size: few
v_call: TRBV7-8
j_call: TRBJ2-5
cdr3_aa: CASSPGSGRLQETQYF
cdr3_nt: TGTGCCAGCAGCCCCGGGTCGGGTCGTCTCCAAGAGACCCAGTACTTC

d_call: NA
clone_size: NA
v_call: TRBV29-1
j_call: TRBJ2-1
cdr3_aa: CSVASKRSNEQFF
cdr3_nt: TGCAGCGTTGCAAGTAAAAGGAGTAATGAGCAGTTCTTC

d_call: TRBD2
clone_size: NA
v_call: TRBV7-7
j_call: TRBJ2-1
cdr3_aa: CASSLIAGNEQFF
cdr3_nt: TGTGCTAGCAGCTTAATAGCGGGGAATGAGCAGTTCTTC

d_call: TRBD1
clone_size: NA
v_call: TRBV7-2
j_call: TRBJ1-6
cdr3_aa: CASSLRDSLSPLHF
cdr3_nt: TGTGCCAGCAGCTTGCGGGACAGCTTATCACCCCTCCACTTT

d_call: TRBD2
clone_size: NA
v_call: TRBV7-8
j_call: TRBJ2-1
cdr3_aa: CASSLVPRGSSSYNEQFF
cdr3_nt: TGTGCCAGCAGCTTAGTACCGCGCGGGAGCAGCTCCTACAATGAGCAGTTCTTC

d_call: NA
clone_size: NA
v_call: TRBV5-4
j_call: TRBJ2-1
cdr3_aa: CASSPGQPAYNEQFF
cdr3_nt: TGTGCCAGCAGCCCCGGACAGCCCGCTTACAATGAGCAGTTCTTC

d_call: TRBD1
clone_size: few
v_call: TRBV20-1
j_call: TRBJ2-7
cdr3_aa: CSARAGGEQYF
cdr3_nt: TGCAGTGCTAGAGCAGGGGGCGAGCAGTACTTC

d_call: NA
clone_size: NA
v_call: TRBV14
j_call: TRBJ1-1
cdr3_aa: CASSQFTLMNTEAFF
cdr3_nt: TGTGCCAGCAGCCAATTCACTTTGATGAACACTGAAGCTTTCTTT

d_call: NA
clone_size: NA
v_call: TRBV7-2
j_call: TRBJ1-1
cdr3_aa: CASSRGGTEAFF
cdr3_nt: TGTGCCAGCAGCCGCGGGGGGACTGAAGCTTTCTTT

d_call: TRBD2
clone_size: NA
v_call: TRBV27
j_call: TRBJ2-7
cdr3_aa: CATKPLAGVGEQYF
cdr3_nt: TGTGCCACCAAACCTCTAGCGGGAGTAGGTGAGCAGTACTTC

d_call: TRBD1
clone_size: NA
v_call: TRBV6-5
j_call: TRBJ2-5
cdr3_aa: CASSSPGTGGEKTQYF
cdr3_nt: TGTGCCAGCAGTTCCCCAGGGACAGGGGGCGAGAAGACCCAGTACTTC

d_call: TRBD1
clone_size: NA
v_call: TRBV5-5
j_call: TRBJ2-5
cdr3_aa: CASSGQVLYRETQYF
cdr3_nt: TGTGCCAGCAGTGGACAGGTCTTATATAGGGAGACCCAGTACTTC

d_call: TRBD1
clone_size: NA
v_call: TRBV27
j_call: TRBJ1-2
cdr3_aa: CASLGTGFGYTF
cdr3_nt: TGTGCCAGCCTCGGGACAGGGTTTGGCTACACCTTC

d_call: NA
clone_size: NA
v_call: TRBV5-5
j_call: TRBJ2-2
cdr3_aa: CASGSTETTGELFF
cdr3_nt: TGTGCCAGCGGATCGACAGAAACCACCGGGGAGCTGTTTTTT

d_call: NA
clone_size: NA
v_call: TRBV6-6
j_call: TRBJ2-7
cdr3_aa: CASRGATYEQYF
cdr3_nt: TGTGCCAGCAGGGGGGCGACCTACGAGCAGTACTTC

d_call: TRBD1
clone_size: NA
v_call: TRBV6-6
j_call: TRBJ1-2
cdr3_aa: CASGRTGGTDGYTF
cdr3_nt: TGTGCCAGCGGGCGTACAGGGGGCACGGATGGCTACACCTTC

d_call: TRBD1
clone_size: NA
v_call: TRBV6-6
j_call: TRBJ1-5
cdr3_aa: CASSLTGGSNQPQHF
cdr3_nt: TGTGCCAGCAGCCTCACAGGGGGCAGCAATCAGCCCCAGCATTTT

d_call: TRBD1
clone_size: NA
v_call: TRBV28
j_call: TRBJ1-5
cdr3_aa: CASSVYRGQIPYSNQPQHF
cdr3_nt: TGTGCCAGCAGTGTATACAGGGGACAGATCCCGTATAGCAATCAGCCCCAGCATTTT

d_call: TRBD1
clone_size: NA
v_call: TRBV5-4
j_call: TRBJ2-7
cdr3_aa: CASSLDRGPYEQYF
cdr3_nt: TGTGCCAGCAGCTTGGACAGGGGCCCCTACGAGCAGTACTTC

d_call: NA
clone_size: NA
v_call: TRBV7-9
j_call: TRBJ2-1
cdr3_aa: CASSQGGEQFF
cdr3_nt: TGTGCCAGCAGCCAGGGGGGTGAGCAGTTCTTC

d_call: NA
clone_size: NA
v_call: TRBV28
j_call: TRBJ1-2
cdr3_aa: CASSSPAAGAYGYTF
cdr3_nt: TGTGCCAGCAGTTCTCCGGCTGCAGGGGCCTATGGCTACACCTTC

d_call: TRBD1
clone_size: NA
v_call: TRBV6-5
j_call: TRBJ2-7
cdr3_aa: CASRGDRGYYEQYF
cdr3_nt: TGTGCCAGCAGGGGGGACAGGGGATACTACGAGCAGTACTTC